This T cell receptor beta chain was captured in a study of cytomegalovirus exposure and HLA in healthy donors (dated by TCRdb to 2015 to 2018). About the full investigation: An earlier analysis of several hundred of the donors reported about 290 Gb of sequence data and some 120 million unique TCR beta sequences from 150 million to 200 million T cells. The T cell repertoires of 666 subjects were profiled by immunosequencing and related to cytomegalovirus serostatus. Across approximately 400 genotyped donors of the cohort, an average of approximately 240,000 unique TCR beta nucleotide sequences per donor were sequenced, and roughly 18% of those sequences were non-productive. In addition to the first cohort of 500 to 850 subjects, a separate validation cohort of 100 to 150 different subjects was used. In an earlier analysis of 550 to 700 of the donors, high-throughput TCR beta sequencing was used to judge whether each TCR beta V gene segment behaved as functional or pseudogenic. An early release that covered around 590 HLA-typed donors contained approximately 300 gigabases of sequencing data and tens of millions of unique TCR sequences. The number of donors typed differed by locus, with roughly 629-640 for A, B, C, DRB1 and DQB1, roughly 520 for DQA1, 606 for DPA1, and some 450 for DPB1. Genome-wide SNP genotypes for about 65% of the roughly 670 donors were used in a later genetic analysis, which treated that subset as a discovery cohort. All discovery cohort repertoires had been generated using a single sequencing platform. The aim of the study was to test whether cataloging public T cell receptors could identify signatures of past pathogen exposure. Donor age, sex, ethnicity and CMV serostatus were compiled together with the repertoire data. To study patterns of TCR occurrence, a later analysis re-analyzed previously published TCR beta repertoires from 600 to 750 donors and added high-resolution HLA genotyping. Five DR-DQ haplotypes were treated as single units for association and clustering because of strong linkage in the cohort. Of the roughly 400 genotyped donors, 81% fell in the genetic ancestry cluster associated with self-reported Caucasian donors. The later analysis used no new phenotypic data to find candidate immune exposures, relying instead on TCR beta sequences and their occurrence across donors. To predict cytomegalovirus infection status, the study combined high-throughput TCR immunosequencing, statistical association of individual TCRs with disease status, and machine learning. HLA typing included class I and class II loci at four-digit resolution.

The cohort comprised more than 550 healthy bone marrow donors. At the time of sampling, all cohort members were nominally healthy, though unrecorded immune exposures were likely present. The donor tested CMV seronegative, placing the donor among the 350 to 400 seronegative members of the cohort. Each donor provided a peripheral blood sample, and peripheral blood mononuclear cells were used for TCR beta sequencing. Genomic DNA extraction from the blood cell samples was performed with the Qiagen DNeasy Blood Extraction Kit. CDR1 SGHNT and CDR2 YYREEE were looked up in the germline V gene (reference sequence). From the cysteine through the phenylalanine, the CDR3 covers 14 amino acids. Only the CDR3 region is kept as DNA, spanning 42 bases read in frame from base 1. The V end loses 1 base and the J end loses 0 bases, and a stretch of 6 bases separates them. What the research found in general, with its limitations: A later genetic analysis associated a missense DCLRE1C variant with V-gene and J-gene trimming of TCR beta chains, and an independent cohort replicated the association. A total of 150 or so TCR beta chains were listed by the study as associated with cytomegalovirus. In a later genetic analysis, fewer N-insertions in productive TCRs were reported among donors in an Asian-associated ancestry cluster than the roughly 710-donor mean. The presence/absence analyses assumed that sequencing depth was roughly uniform across donors, and that assumption may not be true. In a later analysis, several top co-occurrence clusters were reported to appear linked to parvovirus B19, influenza, CMV and Epstein-Barr virus. In a later analysis, the rate of TCR association differed among HLA loci, with DRB1 alleles having the most associated TCRs and HLA-C alleles having the fewest. In a later analysis, HLA-associated TCR beta chains were found to be more clonally expanded and to have lower generation probabilities than equally common non-associated chains. A later analysis associated 15,000 to 20,000 TCR beta sequences with specific HLA alleles at a false discovery rate of 0.05. Because HLA typing was unavailable for some donors at each locus, only the typed subset was used in association tests. Some IMGT-functional V segments, including TRBV6-2 and TRBV6-3, could not be told apart with the 87-base-pair reads, so those segments were excluded. The authors suggested that the approach could potentially be generalized to other disease states and immunological phenotypes. Most TCR sequences were seen in very few donors, while some public TCRs were found in many individuals. In vitro tests confirmed that a few of the cytomegalovirus-associated TCR beta chains recognize cytomegalovirus antigens. When HLA alleles, especially DR and DQ, strongly co-occurred, attributing TCR associations to individual alleles was difficult. Linkage disequilibrium might explain the correlated functional status among segregating V segments, but an unknown experimental factor could not be ruled out. An earlier analysis of roughly 570 of the donors showed that most TCR beta V segments appeared in productive rearrangements either about 87% or about 30% of the time, which broadly matched IMGT annotations. Because counts were too low, seventeen rarely observed V segments, including chromosome 9 orphons, were left out of the earlier analysis of 500 to 750 of the donors. The cohort was sequenced for TCR beta chains only, and without alpha or paired-chain data the features that could be detected were limited. CMV serostatus was the only immune exposure information available for the cohort. The classifier was reported to diagnose cytomegalovirus status with high specificity and sensitivity in both the original and validation cohorts. A cluster of highly shared sequence variants was judged likely to be a technical artifact of the sequencing pipeline. A further reported finding was that TCR beta sequences accurately predicted the HLA-A and HLA-B alleles for most subjects in the first cohort. Most CMV-associated TCR beta chains appeared to be HLA-restricted in a later analysis, and the HLA associations seemed to be driven largely by CMV exposure.

The library was made by the immunoSEQ multiplex PCR assay. The multiplex PCR relied on a mix of 60 forward primers for TCR Vbeta segments and 13 reverse primers for TCR Jbeta segments. Amplification of the CDR3 region of rearranged TCR beta genes was performed with a multiplex PCR assay on genomic DNA. The Illumina HiSeq System was used to sequence the amplified TCR beta libraries as 87-base-pair reads. Concerning the study's data processing: In a later analysis, 77 million or so unique TCR beta chains were counted across the 650 to 700 repertoires, and roughly 11 million of these chains were shared by at least two donors. Raw reads were error-corrected and collapsed into unique sequences with a nearest-neighbor algorithm that merged closely related sequences to remove PCR and sequencing errors. To assign V, D and J gene segments, CDR3 sequences were aligned to IMGT reference sequences. For a sequence to be retained, a match of at least six nucleotides to both a V gene segment and a J gene segment was required. Rearrangements were classified as productive when the CDR3 lacked stop codons and remained in frame with V and J, and all other rearrangements were classified as non-productive. Following IMGT convention, CDR3 was defined as the stretch from the second conserved V-encoded cysteine to the conserved J-encoded phenylalanine. Sequences without an unambiguous match to a single V gene segment were excluded from the earlier analysis of about 630 of the donors. In an earlier analysis of several hundred of the donors, V segments were called functional above 56.7% productive rearrangements and were called segregating when the between-donor standard deviation exceeded 5%. A statistical classification framework was developed to diagnose cytomegalovirus status using the catalog of TCR beta chain sequences. A later analysis assigned V and J genes by comparing TCR nucleotide sequences with IMGT/GENE-DB human TR gene sequences. A later analysis assigned CDR3 sequences and most-parsimonious VDJ recombination scenarios with the TCRdist pipeline. In a later analysis, each TCR beta chain was defined by its CDR3 amino acid sequence together with its V-gene family, and reads lacking a unique V-gene family were excluded. In a later analysis, 500 to 700 highly shared, low-generation-probability nucleotide sequences were removed to address suspected cross-contamination and a sequencing artifact. For each public chain, a later analysis derived a clonal expansion index from normalized ranks of inferred template counts within each repertoire. In a later analysis, generation probabilities were computed with a VDJ recombination model fitted to out-of-frame rearrangements, and the resulting probabilities were checked against IGoR. A later analysis scored TCR-TCR, TCR-HLA and TCR-CMV co-occurrence with hypergeometric tests, applying a repertoire-size bias correction to TCR pairs. False discovery rates were estimated in a later analysis by permuting HLA or CMV assignments 20 times. In a later analysis, co-occurring TCRs were grouped with DBSCAN, and TCRdist sequence similarity was added when clustering was performed within HLA-allele-positive subsets. Co-occurrence clustering excluded repertoires with fewer than 30,000 or more than 120,000 public chains, plus five with anomalous nucleotide sharing. This is the immuneACCESS table as TCRdb keeps it, with only in-frame sequences that have V and J called. A part of the clones is gone; compared with another copy, unresolved V genes explain less than half, and the rest is unexplained. The V and J calls and the clone size are those of that table, but D and trimming were determined from the DNA. Counted in this sample were 150,000 to 200,000 clones; 75% to 90% of them appeared once. Jointly, the top ten make up roughly 1.9% of the sample.

To note about this clone: There is no known antigen for this receptor. Base qualities were left out, and no much larger clone turns up one base away.

The chain employs TRBV5-4 and TRBJ2-3; a weak D assignment points to TRBD1 (6 bases agree). The origin of this receptor is a woman younger than 35 in good health and CMV-seronegative. Specimen: PBMCs. The DNA sequence is TGTGCCAGCAGCTTGACAGGGAGCACAGATACGCAGTATTTT. This translates into CASSLTGSTDTQYF.